These 18 T cell receptor beta chains originate from one sample sequenced in a study of glioma-infiltrating T cells after dendritic cell vaccination. The protocol was immunoSEQ multiplex PCR, while the TCRdb copy is restricted to in-frame clones and leaves out a portion. The sample contains 80,000 to 100,000 clones, approximately 84% of which appear only once. The time point: after dendritic cell vaccination, including at tumor progression/relapse. The material sequenced was blood, taken after dendritic cell vaccination. The source is a human donor with glioblastoma.

V is TRBV5-1 and J is TRBJ2-3, with D hard to call. Germline V gene sequence: CDR1 SGHRS, CDR2 YFSETQ. V was pared by 4 bases and J by 1 base, with 13 bases between. This CDR3 spans 15 amino acids. The CDR3, as DNA: TGCGCCAGCAGCCCAGAGGCAGTTCGCACAGATACGCAGTATTTT. It yields the protein CASSPEAVRTDTQYF.

This sequence joins TRBV28 and TRBJ1-2; 7 bases align to TRBD1. This CDR3 has 16 amino acids. V was pared by 6 bases and J by 5 bases, with 15 bases of the junction left unmatched. Germline CDR1 reads MDHEN; CDR2 reads SYDVKM. Here the CDR3 DNA reads TGTGCCAGCAGGACAGGACAGGACCCCAGAGGGTATGGCTACACCTTC. Its translation is CASRTGQDPRGYGYTF.

This clone was detected a few times. The chain recombines TRBV5-4 with TRBJ1-6; the D gene is possibly TRBD1 (5 bases). Trimming stripped 0 bases from V and 5 bases from J, with 9 bases between. The germline V gene encodes CDR1 SGHNT and CDR2 YYREEE (reference sequence). CDR3 size: 15 residues. CDR3 sequence: CASSLGQGNNSPLHF. CDR3 bases: TGTGCCAGCAGCTTGGGTCAGGGAAATAATTCACCCCTCCACTTT.

The V gene is TRBV6-5, the J gene TRBJ2-3, with D hard to call. Germline CDR1 and CDR2: MNHEY and SVGAGI. Trimming shortened V by 7 bases and J by 0 bases, and 14 bases separated the two germline ends. The length of the CDR3 is 15 residues. Here the CDR3 DNA reads TGTGCCAGCAAGAAAGGCGGAATTAGCACAGATACGCAGTATTTT. This translates into CASKKGGISTDTQYF.

The chain carries TRBV18 and TRBJ1-4, with 8 bases matching TRBD1. The J segment lost 3 bases and the V segment lost 3 bases, leaving 12 bases of the junction unmatched. The germline CDR1 and CDR2 sequences are KGHSH and LQKENI. This CDR3 region has 18 residues. CDR3 sequence: CASSPGSRQGAPNEKLFF. CDR3 nucleotides: TGTGCCAGCTCACCCGGTTCTCGGCAGGGGGCGCCTAATGAAAAACTGTTTTTT.

V is TRBV27 and J is TRBJ2-3, with 13 bases fitting TRBD2. The junction had 10 bases not matched to a gene; V was cut back by 5 bases and J by 2 bases. The V gene's germline CDR1 is MNHEY and CDR2 SMNVEV (reference sequence). CDR3 length: 18 residues. This CDR3 is CASSDPGTSGTYTDTQYF. As DNA, the CDR3 is TGTGCCAGCAGTGACCCCGGGACTAGCGGGACATACACAGATACGCAGTATTTT.

This clone was counted a few times. The chain recombines TRBV5-1 with TRBJ1-4; weak D call: TRBD1 (5 bases). V lost 4 bases and J lost 8, with 15 bases in between. The CDR3 contains 14 residues. Germline V gene lookup returns CDR1 SGHRS and CDR2 YFSETQ. The CDR3 DNA reads as TGCGCCAGCAGCCTTTATGCAGGGAGGGAAAAACTGTTTTTT. It translates to CASSLYAGREKLFF.

The V gene is TRBV7-9, the J gene TRBJ1-1; weak D call: TRBD1 (6 bases). The CDR3 sequence is 14 residues long. V lost 4 bases, J lost 10 bases, and 19 bases lay in between. Looked up from germline, CDR1 is SEHNR and CDR2 is FQNEAQ (reference sequence). The CDR3 spells CASSSAGTSLAAFF. Here the CDR3 DNA reads TGTGCCAGCAGCTCGGCCGGGACATCGCTTGCAGCTTTCTTT.

The chain links TRBV20-1 to TRBJ2-7, with D maybe TRBD2 (5 bases). Between the trimmed V and J ends, which lost 2 bases and 6 bases, there was a span of 8 bases. Germline V gene sequence: CDR1 DFQATT, CDR2 SNEGSKA (reference sequence). The CDR3 consists of 11 residues. This CDR3 is CSARNSGEQYF. The CDR3 DNA is TGCAGTGCTAGAAACAGCGGCGAGCAGTACTTC.

The V gene is TRBV10-3, the J gene TRBJ2-1, with 14 positions matching TRBD2. In germline, CDR1 is ENHRY, CDR2 SYGVKD. V gave up 10 bases and J gave up 2 bases; unmatched junction bases: 4. The CDR3 runs to 15 residues. CDR3 DNA sequence: TGTGCCACCGGACTAGCGGGGGGCGCCTACAATGAGCAGTTCTTC. It specifies CATGLAGGAYNEQFF.

This chain uses TRBV4-1 with TRBJ2-3; the D gene is possibly TRBD1 (6 bases). The CDR3 runs to 16 residues. The V gene lost 0 bases and the J gene lost 7 bases, with 17 bases spanning the gap. Germline assignment: CDR1 MGHRA and CDR2 YSYEKL. The CDR3 here is CASSQDPYYTGNTQYF. Written as DNA, the CDR3 is TGCGCCAGCAGCCAAGATCCTTATTATACAGGGAATACGCAGTATTTT.

The rearrangement uses TRBV7-9 and TRBJ1-1; the match to TRBD1 covers 10 bases. J was trimmed by 6 bases and V by 2 bases; bases with no gene match: 6. This CDR3 is 15 amino acids long. Per the germline V gene, CDR1 is SEHNR and CDR2 is FQNEAQ (reference sequence). CDR3 sequence (DNA): TGTGCCAGCAGCTTAAACCGGGACAGGGGACCTGAAGCTTTCTTT. This codes for CASSLNRDRGPEAFF. The full variable domain, in which reference TRBV7-9 and TRBJ1-1 provide the parts outside the CDR3, is DTGVSQNPRHKITKRGQNVTFRCDPISEHNRLYWYRQTLGQGPEFLTYFQNEAQLEKSRLLSDRFSAERPKGSFSTLEIQRTEQGDSAMYLCASSLNRDRGPEAFFGQGTRLTVV.

The J gene is TRBJ1-2, the V gene TRBV10-3, with TRBD1 matching over 9 bases. This CDR3 comprises 13 residues. Germline values: CDR1 ENHRY, CDR2 SYGVKD. V gave up 7 bases and J gave up 6 bases; unmatched junction bases: 6. DNA of the CDR3: TGTGCCATCAATACAGGGGGCTCGGATGGCTACACCTTC. Translation: CAINTGGSDGYTF.

This clone was counted only a few times. The CDR3 DNA sequence: TGCGCCAGCAGCCCGGGACAGGGGCCGAATTCACCCCTCCACTTT. The encoded protein is CASSPGQGPNSPLHF. The chain carries TRBV4-1 and TRBJ1-6, with 10 nucleotides matching TRBD1. After removal of 4 bases from V and 7 bases from J, the junction contained 4 bases not matched to a gene. The CDR3 sequence is 15 residues long. In germline, CDR1 is MGHRA, CDR2 YSYEKL.

This chain links TRBV18 with TRBJ2-1, with a weak D call TRBD1 (6 bases). Trimming took off 2 bases at V and 10 bases at J, with 15 bases between the two ends. Germline lookup yields CDR1 KGHSH and CDR2 LQKENI. The CDR3 runs 14 residues. Here the CDR3 DNA reads TGTGCCAGCTCACCAGGCCAGGGACATAGGGAGCAGTTCTTC. Its protein product is CASSPGQGHREQFF.

The chain uses TRBV2 and TRBJ2-1; 12 bases fit TRBD2. The CDR3 consists of 15 residues. The trim removed 4 bases at V and 7 bases at J, leaving 5 bases unmatched. Per the germline V gene, CDR1 is SNHLY and CDR2 is FYNNEI. Here the CDR3 reads CASSVTSGSTNEQFF. The CDR3 coding sequence is TGTGCCAGCAGTGTGACTAGCGGGAGTACGAATGAGCAGTTCTTC. Using reference TRBV2 and TRBJ2-1 for the parts outside the CDR3, the full variable domain is EPEVTQTPSHQVTQMGQEVILRCVPISNHLYFYWYRQILGQKVEFLVSFYNNEISEKSEIFDDQFSVERPDGSNFTLKIRSTKLEDSAMYFCASSVTSGSTNEQFFGPGTRLTVL.

This clone was seen only a few times. The chain is built from TRBV7-9 and TRBJ2-7; 7 bases align to TRBD2. Germline V gene sequence: CDR1 SEHNR, CDR2 FQNEAQ (reference sequence). Germline trimming cut 3 bases from V and 3 bases from J; bases unmatched to any gene: 8. This CDR3 contains 15 residues. The CDR3 loop is CASSFPGTGGYEQYF. Written as DNA, the CDR3 is TGTGCCAGCAGCTTTCCCGGGACGGGGGGCTACGAGCAGTACTTC.

The V gene is TRBV7-9, the J gene TRBJ2-1, with unresolved D. The length of the CDR3 is 15 residues. Trimming cost V 5 bases and J 0 bases, with 11 bases left between them. Germline lookup yields CDR1 SEHNR and CDR2 FQNEAQ (reference sequence). CDR3 loop: CASSPSPSSYNEQFF. CDR3 nucleotide sequence: TGTGCCAGCAGCCCCTCTCCGAGCTCCTACAATGAGCAGTTCTTC.